The 5 T cell receptor beta chains presented below share a single source sample, sequenced in a study of T cell responses to AZD1222 COVID-19 vaccine. Measured with immunoSEQ multiplex PCR; TCRdb has only the in-frame clones, and not every one. The table shows about 73,000 clones, with about 91% occurring only once. The sequencing used peripheral blood, collected on day 0 of AZD1222 vaccination. The receptor source for this set is an adult in good health.

CDR3 nucleotides: TGTGCCAGCAGTTCGGACAGGGGAGGGCTCAATGTATATGGCTACACCTTC. This translates into CASSSDRGGLNVYGYTF. The chain recombines TRBV27 with TRBJ1-2, with 9 bases matching TRBD1. Germline CDR1 and CDR2: MNHEY and SMNVEV (reference sequence). V dropped 4 bases and J dropped 5; count of bases not matched to a gene: 14. The CDR3 consists of 17 residues.

This chain links TRBV28 with TRBJ2-2, with D maybe TRBD1 (5 bases). The germline V gene has CDR1 MDHEN and CDR2 SYDVKM. This CDR3 spans 16 amino acids. Trimming took 5 bases from V and 1 from J, leaving 14 bases between them. CDR3 amino acids: CASSPRQGMNTGELFF. CDR3 nucleotides: TGTGCCAGCAGTCCCAGGCAGGGAATGAACACCGGGGAGCTGTTTTTT.

The chain joins TRBV18 to TRBJ2-2; a possible D gene is TRBD1 (6 bases). Germline assignment: CDR1 KGHSH and CDR2 LQKENI. This CDR3 has 15 residues. The V gene lost 3 bases and the J gene lost 1 base, with 9 bases spanning the gap. Here the CDR3 reads CASSPGAMNTGELFF. CDR3 in DNA: TGTGCCAGCTCACCGGGGGCTATGAACACCGGGGAGCTGTTTTTT.

The V call is TRBV14, the J call TRBJ2-2, with TRBD1 as a possible D gene (5 bases). The CDR3 runs 15 residues. Trimming left V 3 bases short and J 7 bases short, with 15 bases between. Germline V lookup: CDR1 SGHDN, CDR2 FVKESK. Here the CDR3 DNA reads TGTGCCAGCAGCCAGCGAAGGGGTCTGGGCGGGGAGCTGTTTTTT. It is translated as CASSQRRGLGGELFF.

DNA for the CDR3: TGTGCCAGCTCACCATCCAGCAGGAGCTCCTACGAGCAGTACTTC. It yields the protein CASSPSSRSSYEQYF. This chain uses TRBV18 with TRBJ2-7; the D is unclear. Germline V CDR1 and CDR2: KGHSH, LQKENI. V gave up 2 bases and J gave up 0 bases, with 11 bases separating them. CDR3 length: 15 amino acids.